This record looks at one T cell receptor beta chain sequence and its context. This record comes from a study of blood T cell repertoires in COVID-19. TCRdb's copy holds only in-frame clones and misses some; the assay was immunoSEQ multiplex PCR. The table has just over 650,000 clones, about nine tenths seen once. Sequencing was carried out using peripheral blood. This receptor was taken from a young woman with acute or convalescent COVID-19.

For the CDR3, the DNA is TGTGCCAGCAGTGAGCAAACAGGGGACTATGGCTACACCTTC. It codes for CASSEQTGDYGYTF. The gene calls are TRBV6-1 and TRBJ1-2; 7 bases are a match to TRBD1. The CDR3 is 14 residues long. The J segment lost 3 bases and the V segment lost 3 bases, leaving 4 bases of the junction unmatched. Germline CDR1 and CDR2: MNHNS and SASEGT.